The source of this T cell receptor beta chain is a study of molecular identifiers for immune sequencing clone quantification. About the research overall: In replicates, RNA taken from roughly 20,000 or 100,000 naive CD8 cells was divided five ways, and four portions underwent sequencing.

TCRdb passed the PCR reads through MiXCR, listing each CDR3 protein once. This sample has approximately 550,000 distinct CDR3 sequences, with less than 30% found just once. Only a few counts were recorded for this clonotype. With 2 bases removed from V and 4 bases from J, the gap between germline ends came to 12 bases. The CDR3 is 14 amino acids. The germline V gene has CDR1 SGHNT and CDR2 YYREEE (reference sequence). This chain joins TRBV5-4 and TRBJ1-2, with D tentatively TRBD1 (5 bases). The sequenced material came from naive CD8+ T cells from blood, with Jurkat cell RNA spiked in. The subset was: FACS-sorted CD8+CD4-CCR7+CD45RA+ naive T cells. The sequence derives from a human donor in good health. Some libraries in this study had Jurkat cell RNA spiked in. In DNA, the CDR3 is TGTGCCAGCAGCTTTTATGGGGGACCCTATGGCTACACCTTC. This sequence encodes CASSFYGGPYGYTF. The entire variable domain, with the rest obtained from reference TRBV5-4 and TRBJ1-2, is as follows: ETGVTQSPTHLIKTRGQQVTLRCSSQSGHNTVSWYQQALGQGPQFIFQYYREEENGRGNFPPRFSGLQFPNYSSELNVNALELDDSALYLCASSFYGGPYGYTFGSGTRLTVV.